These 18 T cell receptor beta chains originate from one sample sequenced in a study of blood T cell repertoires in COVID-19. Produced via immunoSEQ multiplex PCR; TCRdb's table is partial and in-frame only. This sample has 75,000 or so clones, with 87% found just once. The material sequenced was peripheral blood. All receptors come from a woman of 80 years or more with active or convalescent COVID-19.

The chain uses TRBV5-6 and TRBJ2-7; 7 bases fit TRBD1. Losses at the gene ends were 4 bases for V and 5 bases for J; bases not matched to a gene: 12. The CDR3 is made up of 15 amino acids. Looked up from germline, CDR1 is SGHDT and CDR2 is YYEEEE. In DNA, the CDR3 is TGTGCCAGCAGCGAAACAGGGGTGGGTCAGGACGAGCAGTACTTC. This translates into CASSETGVGQDEQYF.

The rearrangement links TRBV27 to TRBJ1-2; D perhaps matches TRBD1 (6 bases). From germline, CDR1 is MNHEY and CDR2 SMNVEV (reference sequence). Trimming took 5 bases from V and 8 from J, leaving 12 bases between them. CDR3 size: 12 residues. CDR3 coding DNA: TGTGCCAGCAGTCCTCAGGGGCACGGCTACACCTTC. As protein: CASSPQGHGYTF.

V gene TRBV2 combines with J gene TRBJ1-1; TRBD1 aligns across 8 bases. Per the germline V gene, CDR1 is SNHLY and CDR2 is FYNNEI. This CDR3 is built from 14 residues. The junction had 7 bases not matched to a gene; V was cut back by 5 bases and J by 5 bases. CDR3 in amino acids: CASSSQGVRTEAFF. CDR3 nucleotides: TGTGCCAGCAGTTCACAGGGGGTAAGGACTGAAGCTTTCTTT.

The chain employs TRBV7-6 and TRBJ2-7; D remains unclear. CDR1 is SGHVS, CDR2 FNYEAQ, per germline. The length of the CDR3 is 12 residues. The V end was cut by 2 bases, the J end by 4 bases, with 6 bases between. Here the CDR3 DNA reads TGTGCCAGCAGCTTACCCCCATACGAGCAGTACTTC. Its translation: CASSLPPYEQYF.

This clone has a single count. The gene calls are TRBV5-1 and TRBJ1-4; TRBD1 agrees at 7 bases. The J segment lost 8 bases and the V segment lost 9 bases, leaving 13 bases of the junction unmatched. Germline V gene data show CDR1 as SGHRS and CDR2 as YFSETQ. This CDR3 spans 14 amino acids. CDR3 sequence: CATSTGLTGEKLFF. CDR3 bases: TGCGCCACTTCGACAGGCCTGACAGGGGAAAAACTGTTTTTT.

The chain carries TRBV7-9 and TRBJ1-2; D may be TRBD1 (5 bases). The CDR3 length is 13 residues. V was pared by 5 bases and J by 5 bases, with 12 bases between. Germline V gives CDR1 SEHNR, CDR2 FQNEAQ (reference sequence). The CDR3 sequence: CASSLGASYGYTF. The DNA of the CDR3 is TGTGCCAGCAGCCTAGGGGCGAGTTATGGCTACACCTTC.

The CDR3 DNA is TGTGCCAGCACGACTAGCGGAATTGTCAATGAGCAGTTCTTC. Protein: CASTTSGIVNEQFF. The chain joins TRBV28 to TRBJ2-1; 9 nucleotides agree with TRBD2. V lost 7 bases and J lost 6; bases outside the gene matches: 7. The CDR3 is 14 amino acids. Germline V lookup: CDR1 MDHEN, CDR2 SYDVKM. Supplemented by reference TRBV28 and TRBJ2-1, the full variable domain reads DVKVTQSSRYLVKRTGEKVFLECVQDMDHENMFWYRQDPGLGLRLIYFSYDVKMKEKGDIPEGYSVSREKKERFSLILESASTNQTSMYLCASTTSGIVNEQFFGPGTRLTVL.

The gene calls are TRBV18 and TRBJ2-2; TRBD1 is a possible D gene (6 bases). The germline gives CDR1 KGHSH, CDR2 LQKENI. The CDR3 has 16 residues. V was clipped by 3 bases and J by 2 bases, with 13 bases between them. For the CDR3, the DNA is TGTGCCAGCTCACCCCCGACAGGTGAAAACACCGGGGAGCTGTTTTTT. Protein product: CASSPPTGENTGELFF.

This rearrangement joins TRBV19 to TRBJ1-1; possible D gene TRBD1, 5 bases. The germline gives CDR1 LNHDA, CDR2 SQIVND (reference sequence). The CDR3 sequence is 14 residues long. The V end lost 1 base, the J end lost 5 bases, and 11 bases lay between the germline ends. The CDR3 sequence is CASSIVGQGTEAFF. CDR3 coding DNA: TGTGCCAGTAGTATAGTAGGGCAGGGAACTGAAGCTTTCTTT.

CDR3 region: CASSRGTGPVKQPQHF. The DNA of the CDR3 is TGTGCCAGCAGCCGGGGCACAGGGCCGGTAAAACAGCCCCAGCATTTT. V is TRBV6-2 or TRBV6-3 and J is TRBJ1-5; tentative D call: TRBD1 (6 bases). The CDR3 consists of 16 residues. V dropped 6 bases and J dropped 7 bases, with 22 bases sitting between them. Germline V gives CDR1 MNHEY, CDR2 SVGEGT.

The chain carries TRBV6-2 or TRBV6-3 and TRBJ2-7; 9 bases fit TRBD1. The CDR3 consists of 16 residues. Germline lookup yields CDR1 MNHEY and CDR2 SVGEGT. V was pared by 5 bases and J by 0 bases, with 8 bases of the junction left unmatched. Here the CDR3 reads CASSKNRDRDSYEQYF. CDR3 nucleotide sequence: TGTGCCAGCAGTAAAAACCGGGACAGGGACTCCTACGAGCAGTACTTC.

The CDR3 spells CASSQAPTGGVGNTIYF. In DNA form, the CDR3 reads TGTGCCAGCAGCCAAGCCCCCACAGGGGGCGTAGGAAACACCATATATTTT. The chain uses TRBV3-1 (or the pseudogene TRBV3-2) and TRBJ1-3; 9 bases align to TRBD1. Germline values: CDR1 LGHDT, CDR2 YNNKEL (reference sequence). With 1 base clipped from V and 4 bases from J, the junction kept 8 bases outside the gene matches. This CDR3 contains 17 residues.

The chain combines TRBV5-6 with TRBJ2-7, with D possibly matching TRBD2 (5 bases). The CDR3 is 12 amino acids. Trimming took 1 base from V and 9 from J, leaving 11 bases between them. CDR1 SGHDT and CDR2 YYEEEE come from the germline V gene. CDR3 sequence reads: CASSLNLAGQYF. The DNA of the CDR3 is TGTGCCAGCAGCTTGAACCTCGCGGGGCAGTACTTC.

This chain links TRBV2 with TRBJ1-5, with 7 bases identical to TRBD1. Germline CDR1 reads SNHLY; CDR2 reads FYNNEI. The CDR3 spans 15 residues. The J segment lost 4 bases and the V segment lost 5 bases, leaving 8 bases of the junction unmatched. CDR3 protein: CASSSRQGPNQPQHF. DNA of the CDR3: TGTGCCAGCAGTTCCAGACAGGGACCAAATCAGCCCCAGCATTTT.

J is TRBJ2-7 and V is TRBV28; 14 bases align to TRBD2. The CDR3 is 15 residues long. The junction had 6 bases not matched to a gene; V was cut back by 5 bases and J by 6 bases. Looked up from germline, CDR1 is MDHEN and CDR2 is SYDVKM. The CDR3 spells CASSQPGLAGVEQYF. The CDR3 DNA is TGTGCCAGCAGTCAACCGGGACTAGCGGGAGTCGAGCAGTACTTC.

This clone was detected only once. This CDR3 reads CASSSLAASSYNEQFF. The DNA of the CDR3 is TGTGCCAGCAGCTCACTAGCGGCAAGCTCCTACAATGAGCAGTTCTTC. The chain joins TRBV27 to TRBJ2-1; the match to TRBD2 covers 8 bases. This CDR3 comprises 16 residues. V lost 6 bases and J lost 0; bases outside the gene matches: 7. Germline V CDR1 and CDR2: MNHEY, SMNVEV (reference sequence).

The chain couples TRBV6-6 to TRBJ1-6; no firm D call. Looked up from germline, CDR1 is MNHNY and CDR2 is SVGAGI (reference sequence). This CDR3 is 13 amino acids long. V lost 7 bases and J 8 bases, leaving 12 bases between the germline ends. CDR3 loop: CASNLSQDSPLHF. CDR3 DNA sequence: TGTGCCAGCAATTTAAGCCAGGATTCACCCCTCCACTTT.

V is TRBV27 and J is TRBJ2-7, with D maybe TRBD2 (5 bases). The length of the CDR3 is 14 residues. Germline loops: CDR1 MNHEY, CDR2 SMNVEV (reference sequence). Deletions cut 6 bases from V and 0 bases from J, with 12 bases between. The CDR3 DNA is TGTGCCAGCAGCCGCGTAGCGTACTCCTACGAGCAGTACTTC. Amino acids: CASSRVAYSYEQYF.